This TCR beta chain was recovered during a study of technical replicates of blood from a few donors. Sequenced by immunoSEQ multiplex PCR; TCRdb stores in-frame clones only, minus some. Counted here are 75,000 to 90,000 clones, nearly 95% occurring once; the ten biggest clones make up about 0.35%. V lost 5 bases, J lost 7 bases, and 14 bases lay in between. The germline gives CDR1 KGHSH, CDR2 LQKENI. CDR3 length: 13 amino acids. This TCR derives from a human donor in good health. Sequencing was done on a sample of T cells isolated from PBMCs. The J gene is TRBJ1-2, the V gene TRBV18, with D possibly being TRBD1 (5 bases). The CDR3 sequence: CASSSGLAGGYTF. For the CDR3, the DNA is TGTGCCAGCTCATCGGGACTAGCCGGTGGCTACACCTTC. Drawing the rest from reference TRBV18 and TRBJ1-2, the complete variable domain is NAGVMQNPRHLVRRRGQEARLRCSPMKGHSHVYWYRQLPEEGLKFMVYLQKENIIDESGMPKERFSAEFPKEGPSILRIQQVVRGDSAAYFCASSSGLAGGYTFGSGTRLTVV.